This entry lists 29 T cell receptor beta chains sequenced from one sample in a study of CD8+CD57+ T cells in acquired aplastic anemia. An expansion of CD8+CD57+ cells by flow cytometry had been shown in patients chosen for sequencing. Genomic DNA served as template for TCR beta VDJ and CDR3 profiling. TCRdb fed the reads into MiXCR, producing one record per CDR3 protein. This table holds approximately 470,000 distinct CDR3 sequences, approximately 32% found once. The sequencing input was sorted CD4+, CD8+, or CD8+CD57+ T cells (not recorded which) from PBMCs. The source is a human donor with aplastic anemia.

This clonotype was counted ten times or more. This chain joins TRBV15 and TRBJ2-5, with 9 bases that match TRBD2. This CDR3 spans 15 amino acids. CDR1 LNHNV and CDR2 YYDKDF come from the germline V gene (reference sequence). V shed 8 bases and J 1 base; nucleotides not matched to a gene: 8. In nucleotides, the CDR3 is TGTGCCACCGGGGGGAGCGGGGGGCGCCAAGAGACCCAGTACTTC. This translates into CATGGSGGRQETQYF. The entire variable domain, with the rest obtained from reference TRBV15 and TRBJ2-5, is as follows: DAMVIQNPRYQVTQFGKPVTLSCSQTLNHNVMYWYQQKSSQAPKLLFHYYDKDFNNEADTPDNFQSRRPNTSFCFLDIRSPGLGDTAMYLCATGGSGGRQETQYFGPGTRLLVL.

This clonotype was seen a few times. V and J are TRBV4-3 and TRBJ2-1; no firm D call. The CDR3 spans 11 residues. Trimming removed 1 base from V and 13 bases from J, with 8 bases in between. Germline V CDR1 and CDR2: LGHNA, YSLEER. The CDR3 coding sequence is TGCGCCAGCAGCCAAGGAACTGTACAGTTCTTC. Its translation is CASSQGTVQFF.

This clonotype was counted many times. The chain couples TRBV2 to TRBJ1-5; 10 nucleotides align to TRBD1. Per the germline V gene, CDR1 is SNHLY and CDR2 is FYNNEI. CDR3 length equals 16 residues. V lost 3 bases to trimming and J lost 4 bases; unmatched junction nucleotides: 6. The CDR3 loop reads CASSEGQGLRNQPQHF. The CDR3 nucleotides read TGTGCCAGCAGTGAGGGACAGGGGCTCCGGAATCAGCCCCAGCATTTT.

The DNA for the CDR3 is TGCGCCAGCAGCTTTGAGACTGTGGATGAAAAACTGTTTTTT. It is translated as CASSFETVDEKLFF. The V call is TRBV5-1, the J call TRBJ1-4, with D uncertain. Deletions cut 2 bases from V and 6 bases from J, with 11 bases between. This CDR3 comprises 14 residues. CDR1 SGHRS and CDR2 YFSETQ come from the germline V gene.

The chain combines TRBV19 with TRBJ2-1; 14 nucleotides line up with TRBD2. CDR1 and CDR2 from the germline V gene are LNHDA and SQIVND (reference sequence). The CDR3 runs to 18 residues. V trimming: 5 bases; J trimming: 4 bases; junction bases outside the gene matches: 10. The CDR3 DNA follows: TGTGCCAGTAGTTCGACCGGGACTAGCGGGAGACATTACAATGAGCAGTTCTTC. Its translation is CASSSTGTSGRHYNEQFF.

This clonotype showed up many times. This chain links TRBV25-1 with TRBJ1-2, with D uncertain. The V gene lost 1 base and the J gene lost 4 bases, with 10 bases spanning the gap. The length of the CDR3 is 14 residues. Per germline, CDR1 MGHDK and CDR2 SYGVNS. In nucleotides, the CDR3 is TGTGCCAGCAGTGAATGGATGGTGGGCTATGGCTACACCTTC. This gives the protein CASSEWMVGYGYTF.

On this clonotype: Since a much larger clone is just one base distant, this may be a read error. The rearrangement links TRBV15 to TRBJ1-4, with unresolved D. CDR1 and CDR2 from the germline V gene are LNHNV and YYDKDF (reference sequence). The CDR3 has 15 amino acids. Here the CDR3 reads CTTSPPVTTNEKLFF. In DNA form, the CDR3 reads TGTACCACCAGTCCCCCGGTTACAACTAATGAAAAACTGTTTTTT.

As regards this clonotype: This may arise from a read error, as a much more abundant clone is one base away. CDR3 amino acids: CASSIGDRGRHERYF. The CDR3 DNA is TGTGCCAGTAGTATTGGGGACAGGGGTAGGCACGAGCGGTACTTC. V usage is TRBV19 and J usage is TRBJ2-7, with TRBD1 matching over 10 bases. The CDR3 contains 15 residues. Germline assignment: CDR1 LNHDA and CDR2 SQIVND (reference sequence).

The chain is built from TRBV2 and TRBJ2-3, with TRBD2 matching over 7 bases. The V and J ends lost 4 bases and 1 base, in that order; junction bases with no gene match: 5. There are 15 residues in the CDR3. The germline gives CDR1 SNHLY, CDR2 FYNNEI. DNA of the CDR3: TGTGCCAGCAGTGTCCCCCGGGGGGGCACAGATACGCAGTATTTT. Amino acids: CASSVPRGGTDTQYF.

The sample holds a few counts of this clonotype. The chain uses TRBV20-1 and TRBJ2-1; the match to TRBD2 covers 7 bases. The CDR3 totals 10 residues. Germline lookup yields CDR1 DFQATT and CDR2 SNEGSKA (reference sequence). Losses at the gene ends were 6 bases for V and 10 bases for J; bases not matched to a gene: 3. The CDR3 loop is CSAGGGEQFF. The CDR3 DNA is TGCAGTGCCGGGGGAGGGGAGCAGTTCTTC.

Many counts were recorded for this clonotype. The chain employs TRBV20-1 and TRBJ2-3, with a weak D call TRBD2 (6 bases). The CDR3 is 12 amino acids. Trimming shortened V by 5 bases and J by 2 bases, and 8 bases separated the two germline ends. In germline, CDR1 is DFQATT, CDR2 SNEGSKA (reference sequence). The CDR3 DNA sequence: TGCAGTGCTCGCGGGAACACAGATACGCAGTATTTT. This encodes CSARGNTDTQYF.

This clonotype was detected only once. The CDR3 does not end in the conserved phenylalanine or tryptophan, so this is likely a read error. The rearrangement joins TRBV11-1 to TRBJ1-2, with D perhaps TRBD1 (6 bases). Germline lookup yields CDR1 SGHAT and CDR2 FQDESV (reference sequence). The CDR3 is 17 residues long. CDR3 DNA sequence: TGTGCCAGCAGCTTAGCGCGTTCAGGGGAAACCAACTACGGCTACACCCTC. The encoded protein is CASSLARSGETNYGYTL.

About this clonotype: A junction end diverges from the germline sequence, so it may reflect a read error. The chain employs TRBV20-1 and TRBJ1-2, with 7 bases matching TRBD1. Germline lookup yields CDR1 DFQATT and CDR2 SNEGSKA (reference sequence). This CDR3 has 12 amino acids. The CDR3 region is CSALGQLNGYPF. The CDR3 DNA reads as TGCAGTGCTTTGGGACAGCTTAATGGCTACCCCTTC.

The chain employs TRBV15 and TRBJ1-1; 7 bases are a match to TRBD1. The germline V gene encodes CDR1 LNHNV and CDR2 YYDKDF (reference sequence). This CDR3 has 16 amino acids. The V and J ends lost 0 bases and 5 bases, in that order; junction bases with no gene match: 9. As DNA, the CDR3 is TGTGCCACCAGCAGAGATTGGGCAGGGGGGAGAACTGAAGCTTTCTTT. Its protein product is CATSRDWAGGRTEAFF.

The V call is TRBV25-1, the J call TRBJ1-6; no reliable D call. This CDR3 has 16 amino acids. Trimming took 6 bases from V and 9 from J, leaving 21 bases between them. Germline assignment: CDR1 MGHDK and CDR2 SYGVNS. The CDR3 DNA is TGTGCCAGCAGCCTCCCGCAACCCTCCGGCGGTTCACCCCTCCACTTT. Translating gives CASSLPQPSGGSPLHF.

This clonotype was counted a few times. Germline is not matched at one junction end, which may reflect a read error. The CDR3 region is CASGQEDSGRAFF. The DNA of the CDR3 is TGTGCCAGCGGCCAAGAGGACAGCGGAAGGGCTTTCTTT. The chain employs TRBV14 and TRBJ1-1; tentative D call: TRBD1 (6 bases). The CDR3 has 13 residues. CDR1 is SGHDN, CDR2 FVKESK, per germline.

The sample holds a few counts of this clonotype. The CDR3 DNA reads TGTGCCAGCAGTTACTTAGGGACAGGTCAGCCCCAGCATTTT. Protein sequence: CASSYLGTGQPQHF. The gene calls are TRBV6-2 or TRBV6-3 and TRBJ1-5; 8 bases fit TRBD1. Germline trimming cut 1 base from V and 6 bases from J; bases unmatched to any gene: 2. Germline V gene lookup returns CDR1 MNHEY and CDR2 SVGEGT. The CDR3 extends over 14 amino acids.

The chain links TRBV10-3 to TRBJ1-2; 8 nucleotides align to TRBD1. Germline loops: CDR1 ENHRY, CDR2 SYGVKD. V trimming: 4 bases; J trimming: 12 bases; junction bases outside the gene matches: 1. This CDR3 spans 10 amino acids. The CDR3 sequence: CAISAGGNTF. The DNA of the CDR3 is TGTGCCATCAGTGCAGGGGGCAACACCTTC.

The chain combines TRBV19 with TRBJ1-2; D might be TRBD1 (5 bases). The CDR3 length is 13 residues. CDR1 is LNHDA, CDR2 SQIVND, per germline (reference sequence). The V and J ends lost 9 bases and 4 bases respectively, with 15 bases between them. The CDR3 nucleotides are TGTGCCAGCGTAGCGGGGGGGAGCTATGGCTACACCTTC. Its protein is CASVAGGSYGYTF.

The CDR3 DNA reads TGCGCCAGCAGCTTTCCAGGGGCAGGGGGGGCCGTTAAGTTCTTC. Residues: CASSFPGAGGAVKFF. The genes are TRBV5-1 and TRBJ2-1; D may match TRBD1 or TRBD2 (7 bases each). The CDR3 consists of 15 residues. V was shortened by 2 bases and J by 14 bases, with 23 bases between the two germline ends. Germline loops: CDR1 SGHRS, CDR2 YFSETQ.

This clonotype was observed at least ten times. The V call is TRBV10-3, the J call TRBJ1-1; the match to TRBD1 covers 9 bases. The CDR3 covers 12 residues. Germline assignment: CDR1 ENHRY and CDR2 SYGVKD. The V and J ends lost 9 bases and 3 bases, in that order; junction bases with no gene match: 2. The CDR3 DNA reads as TGTGCCATTCGGGACAGGGACACTGAAGCTTTCTTT. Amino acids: CAIRDRDTEAFF.

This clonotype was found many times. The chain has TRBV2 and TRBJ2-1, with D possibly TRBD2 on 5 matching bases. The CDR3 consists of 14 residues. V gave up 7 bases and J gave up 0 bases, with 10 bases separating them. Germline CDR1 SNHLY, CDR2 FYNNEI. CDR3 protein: CASKVGDSYNEQFF. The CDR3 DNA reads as TGTGCCAGCAAGGTCGGGGACTCCTACAATGAGCAGTTCTTC.

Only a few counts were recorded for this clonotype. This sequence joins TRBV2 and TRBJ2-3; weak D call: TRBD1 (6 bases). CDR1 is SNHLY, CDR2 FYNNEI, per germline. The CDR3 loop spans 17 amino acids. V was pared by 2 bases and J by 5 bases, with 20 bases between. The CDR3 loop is CASSERDTNRRRDTQYF. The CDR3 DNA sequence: TGTGCCAGCAGTGAACGGGACACAAATCGTCGAAGAGATACGCAGTATTTT.

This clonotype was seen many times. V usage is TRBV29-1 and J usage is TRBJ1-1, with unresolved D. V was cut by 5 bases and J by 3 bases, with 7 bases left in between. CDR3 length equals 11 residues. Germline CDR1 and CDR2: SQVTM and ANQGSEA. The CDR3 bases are TGCAGCGTTCGAAAGGACACTGAAGCTTTCTTT. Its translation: CSVRKDTEAFF.

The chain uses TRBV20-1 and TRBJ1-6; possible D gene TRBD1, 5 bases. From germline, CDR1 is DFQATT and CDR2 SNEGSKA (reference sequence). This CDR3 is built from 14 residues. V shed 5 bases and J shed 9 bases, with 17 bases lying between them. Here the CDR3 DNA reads TGCAGTGCTCCTTCCGGGACTCCCCCTTCACCCCTCCACTTT. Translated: CSAPSGTPPSPLHF.

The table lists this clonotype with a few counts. Written as DNA, the CDR3 is TGTGCCAGCAGCTTTGCCGGGACAGGGACTGAAAAACTGTTTTTT. This encodes CASSFAGTGTEKLFF. V is TRBV7-2 and J is TRBJ1-4; 9 nucleotides agree with TRBD1. Germline V lookup: CDR1 SGHTA, CDR2 FQGNSA. After removal of 3 bases from V and 7 bases from J, the junction contained 6 bases not matched to a gene. The CDR3 sequence is 15 residues long. The full variable domain, completed using reference TRBV7-2 and TRBJ1-4, is GAGVSQSPSNKVTEKGKDVELRCDPISGHTALYWYRQSLGQGLEFLIYFQGNSAPDKSGLPSDRFSAERTGGSVSTLTIQRTQQEDSAVYLCASSFAGTGTEKLFFGSGTQLSVL.

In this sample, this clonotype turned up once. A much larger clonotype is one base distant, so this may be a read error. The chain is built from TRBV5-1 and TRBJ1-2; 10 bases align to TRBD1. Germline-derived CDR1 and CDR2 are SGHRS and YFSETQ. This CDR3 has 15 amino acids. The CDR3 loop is CVSTTGQGRNYGYTF. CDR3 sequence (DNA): TGCGTCAGCACAACGGGACAGGGGAGAAACTATGGCTACACCTTC.

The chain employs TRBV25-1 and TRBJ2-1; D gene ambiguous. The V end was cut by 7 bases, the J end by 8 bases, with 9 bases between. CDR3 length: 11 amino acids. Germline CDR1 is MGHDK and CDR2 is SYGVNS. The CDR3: CASTFGDEQFF. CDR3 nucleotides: TGTGCCAGCACCTTTGGCGATGAGCAGTTCTTC. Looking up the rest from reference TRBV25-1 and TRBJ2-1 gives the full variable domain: EADIYQTPRYLVIGTGKKITLECSQTMGHDKMYWYQQDPGMELHLIHYSYGVNSTEKGDLSSESTVSRIRTEHFPLTLESARPSHTSQYLCASTFGDEQFFGPGTRLTVL.

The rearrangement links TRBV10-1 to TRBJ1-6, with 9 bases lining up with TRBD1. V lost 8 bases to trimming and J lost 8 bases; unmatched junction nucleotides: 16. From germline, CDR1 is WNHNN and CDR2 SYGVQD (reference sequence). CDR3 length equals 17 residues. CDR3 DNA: TGCGCCAGCCCTTATAACCCGATGGACAGGGGAGATTCACCCCTCCACTTT. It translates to CASPYNPMDRGDSPLHF.